A selection of T cell receptor beta chains follows, all from one sample in a study of blood T cell repertoires in COVID-19. TCRdb keeps only in-frame clones here, not all; method: immunoSEQ multiplex PCR. This sample has about 61,000 clones, with 88% found just once. Specimen: peripheral blood. Receptors originate from a human donor in a cohort sampled during active COVID-19. The CDR3 runs from the conserved cysteine through the conserved F or W. A D gene is named only where the DNA matches it firmly. Clone size is shown for a subset of rows, as once, few, many or a class of expanded clone.

j_call	cdr3_length	v_call	d_call	clone_size	cdr3_nt	cdr3_aa
TRBJ1-2	18	TRBV18	TRBD1	.	TGTGCCAGCTCACCAAGCCAAGAGGGACAGGGGAAGCGTCGGGGCTACACCTTC	CASSPSQEGQGKRRGYTF
TRBJ1-2	14	TRBV27	.	.	TGTGCCAGCAGTTTATCGGGCAGGCTGGGTGGCTACACCTTC	CASSLSGRLGGYTF
TRBJ2-5	13	TRBV4-1	.	.	TGCGCCAGCAGCCAAGATGGAAGGGGACTTCAGTACTTC	CASSQDGRGLQYF
TRBJ1-5	12	TRBV24-1	.	.	TGTGCCACCAAGAAGAGTGGTCAGCCCCAGCATTTT	CATKKSGQPQHF
TRBJ2-7	14	TRBV11-2	.	.	TGTGCCAGCAGGGGCCGAGGACAACTCTACGAGCAGTACTTC	CASRGRGQLYEQYF
TRBJ1-4	15	TRBV21-1	.	.	TGTGCCAGCAGCATCGACAGGAGGGGGGGGGAAAAACTGTTTTTT	CASSIDRRGGEKLFF
TRBJ2-7	14	TRBV27	TRBD2	.	TGTGCCAGCAGTTTAAGACTAGCGGGGGGTGAGCAGTACTTC	CASSLRLAGGEQYF
TRBJ2-1	15	TRBV2	TRBD2	.	TGTGCCAGCAGTGAAGCGACTAGCTCATACAATGAGCAGTTCTTC	CASSEATSSYNEQFF
TRBJ1-2	13	TRBV7-9	.	few	TGTGCCAGCAGCCCCCAGGGGATCGGAGGCTACACCTTC	CASSPQGIGGYTF
TRBJ2-7	14	TRBV18	TRBD2	.	TGTGCCAGCTCCTCCGGGACTAGCGGCAACGAGCAGTACTTC	CASSSGTSGNEQYF
TRBJ2-5	16	TRBV7-2	.	.	TGTGCCAGCAGCTTAGTCGGCAGGGTAAAACAAGAGACCCAGTACTTC	CASSLVGRVKQETQYF